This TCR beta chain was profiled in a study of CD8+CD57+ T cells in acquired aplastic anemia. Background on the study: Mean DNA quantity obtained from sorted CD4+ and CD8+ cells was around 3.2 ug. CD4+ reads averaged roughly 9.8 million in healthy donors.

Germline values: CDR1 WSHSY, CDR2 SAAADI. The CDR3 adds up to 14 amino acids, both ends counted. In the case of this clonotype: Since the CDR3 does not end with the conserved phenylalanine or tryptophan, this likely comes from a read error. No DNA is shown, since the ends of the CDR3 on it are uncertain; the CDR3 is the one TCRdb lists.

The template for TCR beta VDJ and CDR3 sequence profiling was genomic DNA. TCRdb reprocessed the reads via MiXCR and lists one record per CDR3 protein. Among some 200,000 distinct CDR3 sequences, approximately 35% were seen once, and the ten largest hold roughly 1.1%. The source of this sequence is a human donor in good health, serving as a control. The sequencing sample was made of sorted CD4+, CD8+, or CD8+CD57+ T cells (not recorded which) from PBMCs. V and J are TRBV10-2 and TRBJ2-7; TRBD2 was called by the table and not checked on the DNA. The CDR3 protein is CASTRLAGTYEQHL.